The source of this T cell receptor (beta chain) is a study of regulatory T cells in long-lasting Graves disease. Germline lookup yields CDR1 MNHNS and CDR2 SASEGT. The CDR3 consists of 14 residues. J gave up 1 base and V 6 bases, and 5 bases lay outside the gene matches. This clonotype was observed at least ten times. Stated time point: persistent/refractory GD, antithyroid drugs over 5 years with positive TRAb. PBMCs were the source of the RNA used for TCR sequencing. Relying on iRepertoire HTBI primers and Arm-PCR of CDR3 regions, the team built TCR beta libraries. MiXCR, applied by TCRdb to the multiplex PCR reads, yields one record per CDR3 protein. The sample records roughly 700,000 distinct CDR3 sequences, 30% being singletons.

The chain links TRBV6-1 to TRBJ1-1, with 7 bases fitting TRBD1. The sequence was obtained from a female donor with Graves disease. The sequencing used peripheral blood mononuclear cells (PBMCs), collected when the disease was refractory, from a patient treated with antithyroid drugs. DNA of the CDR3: TGTGCCAGCAGCACGGGACAGCGGAACACTGAAGCTTTCTTT. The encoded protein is CASSTGQRNTEAFF.